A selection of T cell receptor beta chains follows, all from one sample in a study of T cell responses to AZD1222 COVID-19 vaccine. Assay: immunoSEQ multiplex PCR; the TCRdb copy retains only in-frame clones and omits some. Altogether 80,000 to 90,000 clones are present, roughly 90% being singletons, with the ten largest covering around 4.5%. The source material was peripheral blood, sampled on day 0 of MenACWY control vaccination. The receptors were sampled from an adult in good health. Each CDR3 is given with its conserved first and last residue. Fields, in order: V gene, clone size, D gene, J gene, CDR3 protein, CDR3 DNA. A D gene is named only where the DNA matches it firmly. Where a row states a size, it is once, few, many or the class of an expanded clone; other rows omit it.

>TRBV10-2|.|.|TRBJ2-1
CASLDWDVNEQFF
TGCGCCAGTCTCGATTGGGATGTCAATGAGCAGTTCTTC
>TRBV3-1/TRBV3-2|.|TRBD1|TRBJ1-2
CASSQWKGQGGSYGYTF
TGTGCCAGCAGCCAATGGAAGGGACAGGGGGGTTCCTATGGCTACACCTTC
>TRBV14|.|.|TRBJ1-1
CASSQRGFSTEAFF
TGTGCCAGCAGCCAAAGAGGGTTTAGCACTGAAGCTTTCTTT
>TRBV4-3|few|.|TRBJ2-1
CASSLRREPKDEQFF
TGCGCCAGCAGCCTCCGAAGGGAGCCCAAGGATGAGCAGTTCTTC
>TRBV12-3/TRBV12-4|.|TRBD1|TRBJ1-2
CASSTGDYYGYTF
TGTGCCAGCAGTACAGGGGACTACTATGGCTACACCTTC
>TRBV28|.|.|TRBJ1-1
CASSPRKMTANTEAFF
TGTGCCAGCAGTCCGCGAAAGATGACGGCGAACACTGAAGCTTTCTTT
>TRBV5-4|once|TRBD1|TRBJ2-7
CASSSGTGFHEQYF
TGTGCCAGCAGCTCCGGGACAGGGTTCCACGAGCAGTACTTC
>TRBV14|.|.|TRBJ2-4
CASSRTNAKNIQYF
TGTGCCAGCAGTCGGACAAATGCCAAAAACATTCAGTACTTC
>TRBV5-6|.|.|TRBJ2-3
CASSPPSAHGDTQYF
TGTGCCAGCAGCCCTCCTTCCGCTCATGGGGATACGCAGTATTTT
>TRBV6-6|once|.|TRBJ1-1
CATTQGGGLEAFF
TGTGCCACCACTCAAGGGGGGGGACTTGAAGCTTTCTTT
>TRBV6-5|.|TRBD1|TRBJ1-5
CASSLDRDQPQHF
TGTGCCAGCAGTTTGGACAGGGATCAGCCCCAGCATTTT
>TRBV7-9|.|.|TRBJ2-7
CASSPFSTDRGEQYF
TGTGCCAGCAGCCCGTTCTCGACAGATCGGGGGGAGCAGTACTTC
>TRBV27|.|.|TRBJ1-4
CASSSGALGKLFF
TGTGCCAGCAGTTCAGGGGCGTTGGGAAAACTGTTTTTT
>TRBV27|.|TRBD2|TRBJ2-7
CASSLESPGLAGPYEQYF
TGTGCCAGCAGTTTAGAATCCCCTGGACTAGCGGGACCATACGAGCAGTACTTC
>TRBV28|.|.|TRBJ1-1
CASSYYTHNTEAFF
TGTGCCAGCAGTTATTACACACATAACACTGAAGCTTTCTTT
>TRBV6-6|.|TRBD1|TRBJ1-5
CASGTGNQPQHF
TGTGCCAGCGGGACAGGAAATCAGCCCCAGCATTTT
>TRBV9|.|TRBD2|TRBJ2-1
CASSNSGRAGKEQFF
TGTGCCAGCAGCAATAGCGGGAGGGCCGGAAAGGAGCAGTTCTTC
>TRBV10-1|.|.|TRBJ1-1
CASRFAGNTEAFF
TGCGCCAGCAGGTTTGCCGGGAACACTGAAGCTTTCTTT
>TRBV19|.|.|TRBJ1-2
CASNLQGGYGYTF
TGTGCCAGTAACCTACAGGGTGGGTATGGCTACACCTTC
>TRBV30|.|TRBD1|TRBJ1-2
CAGETGGATGYTF
TGTGCCGGAGAAACAGGGGGCGCGACAGGCTACACCTTC
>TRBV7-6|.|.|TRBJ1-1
CASSLAEGGANTEAFF
TGTGCCAGCAGCTTAGCGGAGGGGGGCGCGAACACTGAAGCTTTCTTT
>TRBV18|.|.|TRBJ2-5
CASSEQETQYF
TGTGCCAGCTCAGAACAAGAGACCCAGTACTTC
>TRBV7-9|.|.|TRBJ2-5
CASSPKVSEETQYF
TGTGCCAGCAGCCCCAAGGTTAGCGAGGAGACCCAGTACTTC
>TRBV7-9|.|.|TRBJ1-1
CASSPQRSNTEAFF
TGTGCCAGCAGCCCCCAGCGATCGAACACTGAAGCTTTCTTT
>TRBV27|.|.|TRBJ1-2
CASSFGVGWYGYTF
TGTGCCAGCAGTTTCGGGGTAGGATGGTATGGCTACACCTTC
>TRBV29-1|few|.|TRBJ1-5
CSVREGQNQPQHF
TGCAGCGTCAGGGAAGGCCAAAATCAGCCCCAGCATTTT
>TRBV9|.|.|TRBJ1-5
CASSVGNPGQPQHF
TGTGCCAGCAGCGTAGGAAACCCGGGTCAGCCCCAGCATTTT
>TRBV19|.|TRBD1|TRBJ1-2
CASSMPGQGALNGYTF
TGTGCCAGTAGTATGCCCGGACAGGGGGCGTTGAATGGCTACACCTTC
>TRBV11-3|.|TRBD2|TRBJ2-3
CASSLGGASGRRGNTQYF
TGTGCCAGCAGCTTAGGGGGCGCTAGCGGGAGGAGGGGAAATACGCAGTATTTT
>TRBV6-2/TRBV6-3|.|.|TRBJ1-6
CASSFEGSSYNSPLHF
TGTGCCAGCAGCTTTGAGGGAAGCTCCTATAATTCACCCCTCCACTTT
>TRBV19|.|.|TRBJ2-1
CASKVQAGSYNEQFF
TGTGCCAGTAAAGTCCAGGCGGGGTCCTACAATGAGCAGTTCTTC
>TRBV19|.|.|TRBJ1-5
CASSIDGLNQPQHF
TGTGCCAGTAGTATCGACGGACTAAATCAGCCCCAGCATTTT
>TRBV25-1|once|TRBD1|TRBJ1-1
CASGGQGDTEAFF
TGTGCCAGCGGGGGACAGGGGGACACTGAAGCTTTCTTT
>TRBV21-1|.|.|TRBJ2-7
CASSKGQQLVYEQYF
TGTGCCAGCAGCAAAGGGCAGCAACTAGTCTACGAGCAGTACTTC
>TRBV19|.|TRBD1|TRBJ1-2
CASSRDRGPGGYGYTF
TGTGCCAGTAGCCGGGACAGGGGGCCCGGGGGCTATGGCTACACCTTC
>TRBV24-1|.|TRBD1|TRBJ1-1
CATSADRENTEAFF
TGTGCCACCAGTGCGGACAGGGAGAACACTGAAGCTTTCTTT
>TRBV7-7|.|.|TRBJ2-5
CASSLVGARGETQYF
TGTGCCAGCAGCCTAGTGGGGGCGCGGGGAGAGACCCAGTACTTC
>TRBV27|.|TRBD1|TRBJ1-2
CASSSIQGASGYTF
TGTGCCAGCAGTTCAATACAGGGGGCCTCTGGCTACACCTTC
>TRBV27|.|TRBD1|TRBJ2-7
CASTKRQGKGVTYEQYF
TGTGCCAGCACCAAGAGACAGGGAAAAGGGGTTACCTACGAGCAGTACTTC
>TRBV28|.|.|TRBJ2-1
CASRKISSYNEQFF
TGTGCCAGCAGAAAAATTAGCTCCTACAATGAGCAGTTCTTC
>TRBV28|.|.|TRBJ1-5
CASGYHRYSNQPQHF
TGTGCCAGCGGGTACCACAGGTATAGCAATCAGCCCCAGCATTTT
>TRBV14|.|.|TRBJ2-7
CASSQLGTKAYEQYF
TGTGCCAGCAGCCAACTGGGGACAAAAGCCTACGAGCAGTACTTC
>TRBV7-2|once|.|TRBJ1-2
CASSSQGASNDYTF
TGTGCCAGCAGCTCCCAGGGTGCTTCTAATGACTACACCTTC
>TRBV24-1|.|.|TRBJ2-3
CATMTATDTQYF
TGTGCCACCATGACAGCCACAGATACGCAGTATTTT
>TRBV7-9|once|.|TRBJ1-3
CASSLISREGTIYF
TGTGCCAGCAGCTTAATTTCCAGGGAGGGCACCATATATTTT
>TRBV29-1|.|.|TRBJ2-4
CSVGSPGPGGYIQYF
TGCAGCGTCGGTAGTCCGGGACCCGGAGGGTACATTCAGTACTTC
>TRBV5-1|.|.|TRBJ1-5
CASSKGTNQPQHF
TGCGCCAGCAGCAAGGGTACCAATCAGCCCCAGCATTTT
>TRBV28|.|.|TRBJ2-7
CASSLGVYEQYF
TGTGCCAGCAGCCTGGGGGTGTACGAGCAGTACTTC